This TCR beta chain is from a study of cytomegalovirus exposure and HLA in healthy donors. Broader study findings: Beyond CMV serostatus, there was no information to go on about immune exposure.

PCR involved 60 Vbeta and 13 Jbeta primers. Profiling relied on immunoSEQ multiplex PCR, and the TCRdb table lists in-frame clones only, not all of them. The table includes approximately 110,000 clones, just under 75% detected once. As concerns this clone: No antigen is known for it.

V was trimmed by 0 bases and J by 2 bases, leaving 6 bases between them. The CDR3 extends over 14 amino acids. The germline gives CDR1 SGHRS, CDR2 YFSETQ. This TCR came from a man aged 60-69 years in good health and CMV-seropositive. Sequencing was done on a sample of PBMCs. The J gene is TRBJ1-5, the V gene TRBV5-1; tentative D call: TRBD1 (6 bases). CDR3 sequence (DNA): TGCGCCAGCAGCTTGGAGGGGGGCAATCAGCCCCAGCATTTT. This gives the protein CASSLEGGNQPQHF. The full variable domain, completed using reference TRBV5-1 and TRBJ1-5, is KAGVTQTPRYLIKTRGQQVTLSCSPISGHRSVSWYQQTPGQGLQFLFEYFSETQRNKGNFPGRFSGRQFSNSRSEMNVSTLELGDSALYLCASSLEGGNQPQHFGDGTRLSIL.